This TCR beta chain appears in the sequencing data of a study of T cell responses to AZD1222 COVID-19 vaccine. General study findings and limits: CD4 TCRs associated with vaccination spanned spike, dominating at 160-218 and 743-854. The donors showed a predominance of white British ancestry and of females, with possible underestimation of clonal diversity. The study reported that nearly half of spike-specific TCRs target unmutated variant regions. Repertoire sampling was restricted to post-peak T cell response timepoints.

The protocol was immunoSEQ multiplex PCR, while the TCRdb copy is restricted to in-frame clones and leaves out a portion. The sample records 90,000 to 130,000 clones, roughly nine tenths being singletons. This clone was observed once. Its antigen is not known. V was pared by 2 bases and J by 10 bases, with 11 bases of the junction left unmatched. Germline V CDR1 and CDR2: SGHAT, FQNNGV. This CDR3 spans 16 amino acids. The J gene is TRBJ1-6, the V gene TRBV11-2, with 7 bases matching TRBD1. The TCR comes from an adult in good health. Sequenced here: peripheral blood, sampled on day 0 of MenACWY control vaccination. The CDR3 DNA sequence: TGTGCCAGCAGCTTAAAACGGACAGGCGAGGGGTCACCCCTCCACTTT. Its protein is CASSLKRTGEGSPLHF.